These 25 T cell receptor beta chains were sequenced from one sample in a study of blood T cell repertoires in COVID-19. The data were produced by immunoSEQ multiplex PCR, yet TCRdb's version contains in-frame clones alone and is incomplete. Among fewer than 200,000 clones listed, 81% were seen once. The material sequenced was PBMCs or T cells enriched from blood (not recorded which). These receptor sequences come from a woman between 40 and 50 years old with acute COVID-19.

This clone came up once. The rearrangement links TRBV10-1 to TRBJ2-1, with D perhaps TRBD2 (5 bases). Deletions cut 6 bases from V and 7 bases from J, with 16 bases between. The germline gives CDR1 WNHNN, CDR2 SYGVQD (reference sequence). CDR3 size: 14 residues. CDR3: CASSKSGTGNEQFF. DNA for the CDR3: TGCGCCAGCAGCAAGTCCGGCACGGGGAATGAGCAGTTCTTC.

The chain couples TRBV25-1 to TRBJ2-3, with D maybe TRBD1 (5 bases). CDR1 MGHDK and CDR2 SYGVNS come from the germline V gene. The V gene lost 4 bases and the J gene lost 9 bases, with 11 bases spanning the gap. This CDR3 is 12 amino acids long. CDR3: CASSGHSGTQYF. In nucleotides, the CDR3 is TGTGCCAGCAGTGGGCACTCAGGGACGCAGTATTTT.

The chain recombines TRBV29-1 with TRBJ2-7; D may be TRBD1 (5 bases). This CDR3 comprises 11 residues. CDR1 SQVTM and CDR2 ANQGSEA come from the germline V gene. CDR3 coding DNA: TGCAGCGTTGGGACATCCTATGAGCAGTACGTC. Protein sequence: CSVGTSYEQYV.

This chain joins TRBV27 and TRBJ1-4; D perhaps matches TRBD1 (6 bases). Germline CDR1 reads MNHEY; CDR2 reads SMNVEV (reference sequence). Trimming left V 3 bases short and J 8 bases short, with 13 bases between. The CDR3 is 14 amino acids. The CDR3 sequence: CASSFAGAEEKLFF. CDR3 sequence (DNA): TGTGCCAGCAGTTTTGCAGGGGCTGAGGAAAAACTGTTTTTT. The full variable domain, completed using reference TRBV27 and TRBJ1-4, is EAQVTQNPRYLITVTGKKLTVTCSQNMNHEYMSWYRQDPGLGLRQIYYSMNVEVTDKGDVPEGYKVSRKEKRNFPLILESPSPNQTSLYFCASSFAGAEEKLFFGSGTQLSVL.

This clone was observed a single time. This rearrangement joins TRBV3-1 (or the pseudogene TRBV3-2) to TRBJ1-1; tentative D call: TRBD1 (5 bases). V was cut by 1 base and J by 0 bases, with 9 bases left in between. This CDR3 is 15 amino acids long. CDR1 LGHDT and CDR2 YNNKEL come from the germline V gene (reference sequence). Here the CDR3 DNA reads TGTGCCAGCAGCCAAGGGGGGGGAATGAACACTGAAGCTTTCTTT. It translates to CASSQGGGMNTEAFF.

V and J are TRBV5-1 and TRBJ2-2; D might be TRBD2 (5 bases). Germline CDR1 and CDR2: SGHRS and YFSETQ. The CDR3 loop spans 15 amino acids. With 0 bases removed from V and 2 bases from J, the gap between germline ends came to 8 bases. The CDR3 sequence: CASSLERHNTGELFF. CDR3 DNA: TGCGCCAGCAGCTTGGAGCGGCACAACACCGGGGAGCTGTTTTTT.

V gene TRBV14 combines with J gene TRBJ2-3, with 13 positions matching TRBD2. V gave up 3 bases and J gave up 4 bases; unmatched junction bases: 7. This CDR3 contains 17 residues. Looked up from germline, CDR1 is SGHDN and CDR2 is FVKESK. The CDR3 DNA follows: TGTGCCAGCAGCCACCCTGAGACTAGCGGGAGGCCAGATACGCAGTATTTT. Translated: CASSHPETSGRPDTQYF.

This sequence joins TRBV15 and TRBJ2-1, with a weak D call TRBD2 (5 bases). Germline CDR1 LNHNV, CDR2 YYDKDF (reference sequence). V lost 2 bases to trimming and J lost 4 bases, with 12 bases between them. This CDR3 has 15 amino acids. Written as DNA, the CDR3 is TGTGCCACCAGCAGAACAGCGGAGAGATACAATGAGCAGTTCTTC. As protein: CATSRTAERYNEQFF.

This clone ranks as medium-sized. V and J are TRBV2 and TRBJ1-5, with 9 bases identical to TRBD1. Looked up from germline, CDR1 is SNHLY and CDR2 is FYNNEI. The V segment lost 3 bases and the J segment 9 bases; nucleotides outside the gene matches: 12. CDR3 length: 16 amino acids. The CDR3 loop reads CASSDSPTGGDRPQHF. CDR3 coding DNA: TGTGCCAGCAGTGATTCCCCGACAGGGGGGGATCGGCCCCAGCATTTT.

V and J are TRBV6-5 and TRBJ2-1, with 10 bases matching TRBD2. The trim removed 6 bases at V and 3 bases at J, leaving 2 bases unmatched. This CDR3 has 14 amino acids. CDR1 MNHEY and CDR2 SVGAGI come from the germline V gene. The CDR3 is CASSTSGVYNEQFF. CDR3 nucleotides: TGTGCCAGCAGCACTAGCGGGGTCTACAATGAGCAGTTCTTC.

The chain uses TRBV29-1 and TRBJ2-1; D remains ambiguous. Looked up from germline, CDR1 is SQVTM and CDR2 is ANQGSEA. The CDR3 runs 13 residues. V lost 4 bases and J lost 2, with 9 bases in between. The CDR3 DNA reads TGCAGCGTTGGTCATTACACCTACAATGAGCAGTTCTTC. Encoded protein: CSVGHYTYNEQFF.

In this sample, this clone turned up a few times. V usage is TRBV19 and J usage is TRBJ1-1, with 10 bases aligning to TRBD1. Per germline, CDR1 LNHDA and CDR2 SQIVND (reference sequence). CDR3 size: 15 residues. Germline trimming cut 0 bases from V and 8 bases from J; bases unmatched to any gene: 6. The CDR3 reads CASSIEGTGVSEAFF. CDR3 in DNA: TGTGCCAGTAGTATAGAGGGGACAGGGGTCTCCGAAGCTTTCTTT.

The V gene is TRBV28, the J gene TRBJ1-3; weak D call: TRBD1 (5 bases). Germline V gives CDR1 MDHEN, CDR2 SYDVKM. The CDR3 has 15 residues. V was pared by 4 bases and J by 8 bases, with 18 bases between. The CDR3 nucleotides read TGTGCCAGCAGTTATGGGACTCGGGAAGAGGACACCATATATTTT. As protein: CASSYGTREEDTIYF.

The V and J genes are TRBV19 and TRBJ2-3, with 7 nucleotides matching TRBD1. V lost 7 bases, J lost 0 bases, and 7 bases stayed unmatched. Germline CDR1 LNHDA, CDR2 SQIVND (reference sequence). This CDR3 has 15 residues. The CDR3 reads CASTPTGISTDTQYF. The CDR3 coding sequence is TGTGCCAGTACCCCGACAGGGATTAGCACAGATACGCAGTATTTT.

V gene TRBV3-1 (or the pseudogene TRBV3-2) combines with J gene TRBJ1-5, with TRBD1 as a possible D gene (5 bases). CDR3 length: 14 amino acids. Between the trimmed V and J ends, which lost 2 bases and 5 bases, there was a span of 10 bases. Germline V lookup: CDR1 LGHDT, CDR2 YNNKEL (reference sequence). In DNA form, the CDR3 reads TGTGCCAGCAGCCAAAGCCCAGGGCATCAGCCCCAGCATTTT. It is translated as CASSQSPGHQPQHF.

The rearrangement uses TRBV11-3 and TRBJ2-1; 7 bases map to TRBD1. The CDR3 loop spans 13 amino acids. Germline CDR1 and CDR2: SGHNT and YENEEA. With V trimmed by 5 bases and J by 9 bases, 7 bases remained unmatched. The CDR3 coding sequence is TGTGCCAGCAGCAGAACCCCAGGGGGTGAGCAGTTCTTC. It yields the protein CASSRTPGGEQFF.

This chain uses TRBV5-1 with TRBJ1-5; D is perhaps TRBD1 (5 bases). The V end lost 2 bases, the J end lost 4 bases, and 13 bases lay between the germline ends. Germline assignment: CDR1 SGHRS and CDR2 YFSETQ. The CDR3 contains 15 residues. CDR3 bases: TGCGCCAGCAGCTTAGGGACTTCGGGAAATCAGCCCCAGCATTTT. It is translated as CASSLGTSGNQPQHF.

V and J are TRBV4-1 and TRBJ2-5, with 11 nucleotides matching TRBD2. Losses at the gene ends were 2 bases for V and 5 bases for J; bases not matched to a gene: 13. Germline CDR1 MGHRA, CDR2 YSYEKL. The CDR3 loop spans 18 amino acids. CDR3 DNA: TGCGCCAGCAGCCAAATGGGGACTAGCGGTTTAGGGGGTGAGACCCAGTACTTC. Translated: CASSQMGTSGLGGETQYF.

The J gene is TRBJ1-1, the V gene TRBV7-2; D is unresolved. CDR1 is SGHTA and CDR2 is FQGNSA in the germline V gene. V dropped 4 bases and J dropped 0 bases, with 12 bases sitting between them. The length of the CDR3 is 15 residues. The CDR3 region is CASSSFHTMNTEAFF. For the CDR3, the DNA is TGTGCCAGCAGCTCTTTTCACACGATGAACACTGAAGCTTTCTTT.

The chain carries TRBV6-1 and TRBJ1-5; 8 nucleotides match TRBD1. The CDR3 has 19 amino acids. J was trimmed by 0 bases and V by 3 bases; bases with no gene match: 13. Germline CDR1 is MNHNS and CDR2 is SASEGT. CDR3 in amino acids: CASSEGPGTGLYSNQPQHF. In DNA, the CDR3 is TGTGCCAGCAGTGAGGGACCCGGGACAGGACTTTATAGCAATCAGCCCCAGCATTTT.

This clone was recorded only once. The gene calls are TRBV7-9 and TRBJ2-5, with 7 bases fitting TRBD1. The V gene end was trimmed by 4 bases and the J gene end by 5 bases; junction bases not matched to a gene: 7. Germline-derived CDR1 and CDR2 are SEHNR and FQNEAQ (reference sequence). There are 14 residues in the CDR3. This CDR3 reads CASSSTGVQETQYF. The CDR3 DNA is TGTGCCAGCAGCTCCACAGGGGTCCAGGAGACCCAGTACTTC. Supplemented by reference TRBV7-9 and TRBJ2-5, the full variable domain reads DTGVSQNPRHKITKRGQNVTFRCDPISEHNRLYWYRQTLGQGPEFLTYFQNEAQLEKSRLLSDRFSAERPKGSFSTLEIQRTEQGDSAMYLCASSSTGVQETQYFGPGTRLLVL.

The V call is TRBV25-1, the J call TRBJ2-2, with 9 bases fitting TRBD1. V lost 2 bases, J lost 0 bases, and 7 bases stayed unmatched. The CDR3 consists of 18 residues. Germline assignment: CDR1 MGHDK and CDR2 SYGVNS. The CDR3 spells CASSEIRGQGSNTGELFF. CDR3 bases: TGTGCCAGCAGTGAAATCAGGGGACAGGGCTCGAACACCGGGGAGCTGTTTTTT.

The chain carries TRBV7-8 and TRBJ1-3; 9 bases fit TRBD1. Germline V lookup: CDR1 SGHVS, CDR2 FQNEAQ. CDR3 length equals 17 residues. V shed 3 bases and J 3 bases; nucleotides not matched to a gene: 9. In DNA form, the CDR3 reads TGTGCCAGCAGCTTGGGGTTTGGGACAGGGAGTGGAAACACCATATATTTT. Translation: CASSLGFGTGSGNTIYF.

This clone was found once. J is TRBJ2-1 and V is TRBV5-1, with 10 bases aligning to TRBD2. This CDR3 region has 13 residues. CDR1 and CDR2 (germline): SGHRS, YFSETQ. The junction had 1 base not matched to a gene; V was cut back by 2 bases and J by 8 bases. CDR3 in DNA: TGCGCCAGCAGCTTCCTAGCGGGAGATGAGCAGTTCTTC. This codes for CASSFLAGDEQFF. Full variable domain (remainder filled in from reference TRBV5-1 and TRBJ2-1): KAGVTQTPRYLIKTRGQQVTLSCSPISGHRSVSWYQQTPGQGLQFLFEYFSETQRNKGNFPGRFSGRQFSNSRSEMNVSTLELGDSALYLCASSFLAGDEQFFGPGTRLTVL.

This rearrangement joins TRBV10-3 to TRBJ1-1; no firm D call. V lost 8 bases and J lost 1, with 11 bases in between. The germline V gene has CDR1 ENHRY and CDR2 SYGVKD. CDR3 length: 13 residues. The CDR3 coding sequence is TGTGCCATCTCGGCAGGCCAGAACACTGAAGCTTTCTTT. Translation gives CAISAGQNTEAFF.